These 23 T cell receptor beta chains share one sample of origin, sequenced in a study of blood T cell repertoires in COVID-19. This table comes from immunoSEQ multiplex PCR, and its TCRdb copy is limited to in-frame clones, with some not included. The data show approximately 240,000 clones, with approximately 90% seen just once and about 6% held by the top ten. Sequences were obtained from PBMCs or T cells enriched from blood (not recorded which). These receptor sequences come from a woman aged 25-40 years with acute COVID-19.

The gene calls are TRBV19 and TRBJ2-3, with 11 bases aligning to TRBD2. The V and J ends lost 6 bases and 2 bases, in that order; junction bases with no gene match: 7. This CDR3 has 16 residues. The germline gives CDR1 LNHDA, CDR2 SQIVND (reference sequence). The chain's CDR3 is CASSQLAGVFTDTQYF. The CDR3 nucleotides read TGTGCCAGTAGCCAACTAGCGGGAGTTTTCACAGATACGCAGTATTTT.

V gene TRBV5-1 combines with J gene TRBJ2-7, with D possibly TRBD1 on 6 matching bases. The CDR3 spans 15 residues. V shed 1 base and J shed 3 bases, with 14 bases lying between them. Looked up from germline, CDR1 is SGHRS and CDR2 is YFSETQ. The CDR3 protein is CASSLTGNSYYEQYF. In DNA, the CDR3 is TGCGCCAGCAGCTTGACAGGGAACTCTTACTACGAGCAGTACTTC.

This chain connects TRBV3-1 (or the pseudogene TRBV3-2) to TRBJ1-2, with D possibly being TRBD1 (5 bases). The CDR3 has 15 residues. V lost 4 bases and J 3 bases, leaving 15 bases between the germline ends. In germline, CDR1 is LGHDT, CDR2 YNNKEL (reference sequence). This CDR3 is CASSPQFQGHYGYTF. CDR3 DNA sequence: TGTGCCAGCAGCCCCCAATTTCAGGGCCACTATGGCTACACCTTC.

This clone was seen only once. This chain links TRBV5-1 with TRBJ2-5, with TRBD1 matching 9 bases. After removal of 4 bases from V and 4 bases from J, the junction contained 11 bases not matched to a gene. Germline-derived CDR1 and CDR2 are SGHRS and YFSETQ. The CDR3 is made up of 16 amino acids. CDR3 amino acids: CASSESVTGGPETQYF. The CDR3 nucleotides are TGCGCCAGCAGCGAAAGCGTAACAGGGGGCCCAGAGACCCAGTACTTC.

A single count supports this clone. CDR3 loop: CASSITGTSVTGELFF. DNA of the CDR3: TGTGCCAGCAGCATTACCGGGACTAGCGTTACCGGGGAGCTGTTTTTT. The V and J genes are TRBV9 and TRBJ2-2, with 10 positions matching TRBD2. Germline-derived CDR1 and CDR2 are SGDLS and YYNGEE. The CDR3 consists of 16 residues. The V gene end was trimmed by 4 bases and the J gene end by 5 bases; junction bases not matched to a gene: 8. Full variable domain (outside the CDR3, taken from reference TRBV9 and TRBJ2-2): DSGVTQTPKHLITATGQRVTLRCSPRSGDLSVYWYQQSLDQGLQFLIQYYNGEERAKGNILERFSAQQFPDLHSELNLSSLELGDSALYFCASSITGTSVTGELFFGEGSRLTVL.

The rearrangement uses TRBV6-5 and TRBJ1-2; TRBD1 matches 8 bases. The ends lost 2 bases at V and 2 bases at J; junction bases unmatched: 1. CDR1 is MNHEY and CDR2 is SVGAGI in the germline V gene. The CDR3 covers 14 residues. The CDR3 DNA follows: TGTGCCAGCAGTTACGGACAGGGAAACTATGGCTACACCTTC. As protein: CASSYGQGNYGYTF.

V and J are TRBV6-5 and TRBJ2-7; a possible D gene is TRBD2 (5 bases). CDR3 length: 12 amino acids. V lost 7 bases and J lost 6, with 13 bases in between. Germline V gene sequence: CDR1 MNHEY, CDR2 SVGAGI. CDR3 nucleotide sequence: TGTGCCAGCACCGCTTTAGAGGGCGAGCAGTACTTC. It specifies CASTALEGEQYF.

The V and J genes are TRBV4-3 and TRBJ2-2; TRBD2 agrees at 8 bases. The CDR3 totals 17 residues. With V trimmed by 8 bases and J by 7 bases, 18 bases remained unmatched. The germline V gene has CDR1 LGHNA and CDR2 YSLEER. The DNA for the CDR3 is TGCGCCAGCTCAGAGGGCGCGGGGCTAGCGGGTTACGGGGAGCTGTTTTTT. Protein: CASSEGAGLAGYGELFF.

The gene calls are TRBV6-2 or TRBV6-3 and TRBJ1-5; TRBD1 agrees at 7 bases. The CDR3 runs 14 residues. J was trimmed by 4 bases and V by 4 bases; bases with no gene match: 4. CDR1 and CDR2 from the germline V gene are MNHEY and SVGEGT. CDR3 sequence reads: CASSSRQGNQPQHF. CDR3 DNA sequence: TGTGCCAGCAGTTCTAGACAGGGTAATCAGCCCCAGCATTTT.

This clone was seen only once. This rearrangement joins TRBV10-3 to TRBJ1-5; 7 bases agree with TRBD1. The germline CDR1 and CDR2 sequences are ENHRY and SYGVKD. V dropped 6 bases and J dropped 7; count of bases not matched to a gene: 6. The CDR3 is 13 amino acids. CDR3 nucleotides: TGTGCCATCAGGGACAGGTCTGGACAGCCCCAGCATTTT. Translated, it gives CAIRDRSGQPQHF.

CDR3 loop: CASSSPGHLRPYEQYF. The DNA of the CDR3 is TGTGCCAGCAGCTCCCCGGGACATCTACGACCCTACGAGCAGTACTTC. The chain couples TRBV28 to TRBJ2-7; TRBD1 is a possible D gene (6 bases). This CDR3 contains 16 residues. Germline V lookup: CDR1 MDHEN, CDR2 SYDVKM. Trimming pared 6 bases from V and 2 bases from J, leaving 20 bases between.

The chain uses TRBV9 and TRBJ2-1, with TRBD1 matching over 8 bases. The CDR3 spans 15 residues. The ends lost 5 bases at V and 2 bases at J; junction bases unmatched: 6. Germline V gene sequence: CDR1 SGDLS, CDR2 YYNGEE. CDR3 amino acids: CASSGGQGTYNEQFF. The CDR3 DNA reads as TGTGCCAGCAGTGGTGGACAGGGAACCTACAATGAGCAGTTCTTC.

This clone has only one observation. The chain carries TRBV28 and TRBJ1-2; D not certain. Trimming pared 2 bases from V and 3 bases from J, leaving 10 bases between. The germline V gene encodes CDR1 MDHEN and CDR2 SYDVKM. The CDR3 is made up of 14 amino acids. CDR3 sequence: CASSLEGLDYGYTF. Written as DNA, the CDR3 is TGTGCCAGCAGTTTAGAAGGACTAGACTATGGCTACACCTTC.

The chain recombines TRBV3-1 (or the pseudogene TRBV3-2) with TRBJ2-5, with TRBD2 identical over 14 bases. The CDR3 loop spans 16 amino acids. Germline assignment: CDR1 LGHDT and CDR2 YNNKEL (reference sequence). The ends lost 0 bases at V and 5 bases at J; junction bases unmatched: 2. This CDR3 is CASSQDRTSGGETQYF. The CDR3 region has the DNA TGTGCCAGCAGCCAAGATCGGACTAGCGGGGGGGAGACCCAGTACTTC.

This chain joins TRBV3-1 (or the pseudogene TRBV3-2) and TRBJ2-5; D ambiguous. The CDR3 spans 13 residues. V was clipped by 4 bases and J by 2 bases, with 8 bases between them. CDR1 is LGHDT and CDR2 is YNNKEL in the germline V gene (reference sequence). Here the CDR3 DNA reads TGTGCCAGCAGCCCCTCGGGTCAAGAGACCCAGTACTTC. Amino acids: CASSPSGQETQYF.

This clone has a single count. V and J are TRBV7-8 and TRBJ1-5; perhaps TRBD1 as D (5 bases). V lost 3 bases and J 5 bases, leaving 11 bases between the germline ends. There are 14 residues in the CDR3. In germline, CDR1 is SGHVS, CDR2 FQNEAQ. The CDR3 nucleotides are TGTGCCAGCAGCTTCTCGCGGGGGGATCAGCCCCAGCATTTT. Protein: CASSFSRGDQPQHF.

This clone was detected only a few times. This chain joins TRBV18 and TRBJ2-5; 9 bases agree with TRBD1. Germline assignment: CDR1 KGHSH and CDR2 LQKENI. Trimming took 3 bases from V and 2 from J; bases not matched to a gene: 7. The CDR3 totals 16 residues. The CDR3 region has the DNA TGTGCCAGCTCACCGACCGGGACAGGGATACAAGAGACCCAGTACTTC. Its translation is CASSPTGTGIQETQYF.

The chain couples TRBV12-3 or TRBV12-4 to TRBJ1-2; D remains unclear. CDR3 length equals 11 residues. V was trimmed by 6 bases and J by 3 bases, leaving 5 bases between them. The CDR3 reads CASSRHYGYTF. The CDR3 DNA is TGTGCCAGCAGCCGTCACTATGGCTACACCTTC.

The rearrangement links TRBV29-1 to TRBJ1-1; TRBD1 aligns across 9 bases. V shed 3 bases, J shed 3 bases, and the junction held 8 bases outside the gene matches. This CDR3 spans 15 amino acids. Germline V gene sequence: CDR1 SQVTM, CDR2 ANQGSEA. The CDR3 coding sequence is TGCAGCGTTGACCACTGGGACAGGGAGTACACTGAAGCTTTCTTT. It codes for CSVDHWDREYTEAFF.

The V call is TRBV28, the J call TRBJ1-1; unclear D gene. Trimming removed 3 bases from V and 6 bases from J, with 17 bases in between. CDR1 and CDR2 (germline): MDHEN, SYDVKM. This CDR3 has 15 residues. The CDR3 nucleotides are TGTGCCAGCAGTTTTGTAGCTCAGAGGTCCCCTGAAGCTTTCTTT. Protein product: CASSFVAQRSPEAFF.

This clone was seen more than once but under ten times. This sequence joins TRBV7-9 and TRBJ2-5, with 7 bases identical to TRBD1. Trimming removed 3 bases from V and 0 bases from J; junction bases left unmatched: 7. Germline V gives CDR1 SEHNR, CDR2 FQNEAQ (reference sequence). This CDR3 has 16 amino acids. The CDR3 DNA follows: TGTGCCAGCAGCTTGGGACCCGGGACAGACCAAGAGACCCAGTACTTC. It is translated as CASSLGPGTDQETQYF.

The CDR3 is CASSLLGRADEQYF. In DNA, the CDR3 is TGTGCCAGCAGTTTACTAGGCAGGGCCGACGAGCAGTACTTC. This chain links TRBV28 with TRBJ2-7; weak D call: TRBD1 (5 bases). The length of the CDR3 is 14 residues. Germline V gives CDR1 MDHEN, CDR2 SYDVKM. Trimming removed 2 bases from V and 5 bases from J, with 13 bases in between.

The chain carries TRBV29-1 and TRBJ2-5; a weak D match, TRBD1 (6 bases). Trimming removed 6 bases at V and 4 bases at J, with 18 bases between. Germline V gene sequence: CDR1 SQVTM, CDR2 ANQGSEA. This CDR3 is 14 amino acids long. CDR3 sequence reads: CSVPPAQGRETQYF. The CDR3 bases are TGCAGCGTCCCACCTGCACAGGGACGAGAGACCCAGTACTTC.